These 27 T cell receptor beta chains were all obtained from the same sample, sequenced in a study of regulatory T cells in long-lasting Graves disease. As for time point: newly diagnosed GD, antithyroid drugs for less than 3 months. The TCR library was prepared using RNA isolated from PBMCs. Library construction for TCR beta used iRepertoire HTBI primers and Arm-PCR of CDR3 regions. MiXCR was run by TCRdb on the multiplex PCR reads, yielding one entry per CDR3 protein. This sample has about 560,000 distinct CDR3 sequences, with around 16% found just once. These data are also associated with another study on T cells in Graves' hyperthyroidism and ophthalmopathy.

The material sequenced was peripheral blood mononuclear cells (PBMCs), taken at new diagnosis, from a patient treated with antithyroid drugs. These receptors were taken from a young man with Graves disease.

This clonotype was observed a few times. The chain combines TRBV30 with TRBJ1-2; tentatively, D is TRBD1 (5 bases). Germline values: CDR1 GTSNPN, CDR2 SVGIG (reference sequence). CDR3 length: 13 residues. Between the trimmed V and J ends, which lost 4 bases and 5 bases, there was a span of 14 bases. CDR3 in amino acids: CAWIGRGLYGYTF. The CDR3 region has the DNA TGTGCCTGGATCGGTAGGGGACTGTATGGCTACACCTTC.

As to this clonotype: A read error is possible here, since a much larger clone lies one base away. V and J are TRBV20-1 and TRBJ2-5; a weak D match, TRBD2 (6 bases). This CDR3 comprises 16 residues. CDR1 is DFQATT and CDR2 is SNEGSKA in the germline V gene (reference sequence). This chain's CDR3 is CSPPGLPRVNVETQYF. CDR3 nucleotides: TGCAGCCCCCCGGGACTCCCAAGAGTCAATGTAGAGACCCAGTACTTC.

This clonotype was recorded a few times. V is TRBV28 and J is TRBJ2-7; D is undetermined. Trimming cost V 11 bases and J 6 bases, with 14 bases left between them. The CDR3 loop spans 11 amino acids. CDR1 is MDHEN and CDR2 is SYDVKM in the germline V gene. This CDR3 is CARIDETEQYF. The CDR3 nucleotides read TGTGCCCGCATTGATGAGACCGAGCAGTACTTC.

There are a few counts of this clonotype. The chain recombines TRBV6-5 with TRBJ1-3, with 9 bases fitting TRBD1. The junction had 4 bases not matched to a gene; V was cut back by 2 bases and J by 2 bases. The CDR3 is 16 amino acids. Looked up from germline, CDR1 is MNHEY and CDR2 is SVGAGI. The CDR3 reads CASSYATGGPGNTIYF. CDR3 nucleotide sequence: TGTGCCAGCAGTTACGCAACAGGGGGCCCTGGAAACACCATATATTTT.

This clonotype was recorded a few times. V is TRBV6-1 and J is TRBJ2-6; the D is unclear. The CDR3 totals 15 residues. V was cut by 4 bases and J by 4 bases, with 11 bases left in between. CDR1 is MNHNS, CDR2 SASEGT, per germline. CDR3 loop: CASSGTVYGANVLTF. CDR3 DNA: TGTGCCAGCAGTGGCACCGTCTACGGGGCCAACGTCCTGACTTTC.

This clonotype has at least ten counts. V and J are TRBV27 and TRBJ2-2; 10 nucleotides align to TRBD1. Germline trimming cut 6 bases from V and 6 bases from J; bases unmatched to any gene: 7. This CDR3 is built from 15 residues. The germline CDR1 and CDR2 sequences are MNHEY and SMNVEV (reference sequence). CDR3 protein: CASSLDRGVAGELFF. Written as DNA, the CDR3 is TGTGCCAGCAGCCTGGACAGGGGGGTGGCCGGGGAGCTGTTTTTT.

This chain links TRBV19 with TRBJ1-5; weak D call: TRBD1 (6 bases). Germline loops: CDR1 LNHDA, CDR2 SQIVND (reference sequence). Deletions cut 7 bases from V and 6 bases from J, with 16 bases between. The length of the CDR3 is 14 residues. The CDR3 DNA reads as TGTGCCAGTAAAAAGGGGGAAGGAAGTCAGCCCCAGCATTTT. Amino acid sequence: CASKKGEGSQPQHF. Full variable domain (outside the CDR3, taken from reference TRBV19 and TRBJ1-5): DGGITQSPKYLFRKEGQNVTLSCEQNLNHDAMYWYRQDPGQGLRLIYYSQIVNDFQKGDIAEGYSVSREKKESFPLTVTSAQKNPTAFYLCASKKGEGSQPQHFGDGTRLSIL.

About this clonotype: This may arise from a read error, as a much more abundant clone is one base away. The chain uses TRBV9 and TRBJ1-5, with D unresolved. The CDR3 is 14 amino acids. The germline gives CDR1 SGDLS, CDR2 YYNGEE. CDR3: CVSSVDGSNQPQHF. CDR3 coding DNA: TGTGTCAGCAGCGTAGATGGCAGCAATCAGCCCCAGCATTTT.

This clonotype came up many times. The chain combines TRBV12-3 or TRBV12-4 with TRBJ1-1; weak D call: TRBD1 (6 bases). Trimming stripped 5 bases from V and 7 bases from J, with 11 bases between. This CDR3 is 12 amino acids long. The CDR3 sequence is CASSRQEGEAFF. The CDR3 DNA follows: TGTGCCAGCAGTCGACAGGAGGGTGAAGCTTTCTTT.

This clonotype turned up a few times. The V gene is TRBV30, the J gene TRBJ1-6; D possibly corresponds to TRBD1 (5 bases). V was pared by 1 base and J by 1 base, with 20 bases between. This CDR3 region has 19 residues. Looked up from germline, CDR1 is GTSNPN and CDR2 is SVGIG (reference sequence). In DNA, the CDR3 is TGTGCCTGGAGTGACATGCCGACAGCGAGTCTTTCCTATAATTCACCCCTCCACTTT. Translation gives CAWSDMPTASLSYNSPLHF.

The CDR3 DNA follows: TGTGCCACCAGCAGAGTAGGGGACGCCAGTCAGCCCCAGCATTTT. It specifies CATSRVGDASQPQHF. The rearrangement links TRBV15 to TRBJ1-5; D may be TRBD1 (5 bases). This CDR3 contains 15 residues. The germline V and J ends were trimmed by 1 base and 6 bases, with 13 bases remaining between them. Looked up from germline, CDR1 is LNHNV and CDR2 is YYDKDF (reference sequence).

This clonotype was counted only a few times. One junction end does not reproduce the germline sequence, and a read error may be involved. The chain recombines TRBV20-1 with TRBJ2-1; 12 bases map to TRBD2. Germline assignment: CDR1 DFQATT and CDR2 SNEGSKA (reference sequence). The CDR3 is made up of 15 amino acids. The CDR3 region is CSARALRTSGNGQFF. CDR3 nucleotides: TGCAGTGCTAGAGCCCTCCGGACTAGCGGGAATGGGCAGTTCTTC.

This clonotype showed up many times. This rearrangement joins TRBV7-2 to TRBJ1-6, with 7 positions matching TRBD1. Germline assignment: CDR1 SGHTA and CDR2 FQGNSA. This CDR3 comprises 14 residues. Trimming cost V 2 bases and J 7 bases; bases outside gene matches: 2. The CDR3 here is CASSLKQGNSPLHF. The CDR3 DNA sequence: TGTGCCAGCAGCTTAAAACAGGGGAATTCACCCCTCCACTTT.

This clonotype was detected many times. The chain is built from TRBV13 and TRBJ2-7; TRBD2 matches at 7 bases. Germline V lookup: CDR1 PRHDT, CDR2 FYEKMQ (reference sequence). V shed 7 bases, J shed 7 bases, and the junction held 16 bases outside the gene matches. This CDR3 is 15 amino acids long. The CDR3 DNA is TGTGCCAGCACCTTCGCGGGAGCCTCCTCCGGAGAGCAGTACTTC. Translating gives CASTFAGASSGEQYF.

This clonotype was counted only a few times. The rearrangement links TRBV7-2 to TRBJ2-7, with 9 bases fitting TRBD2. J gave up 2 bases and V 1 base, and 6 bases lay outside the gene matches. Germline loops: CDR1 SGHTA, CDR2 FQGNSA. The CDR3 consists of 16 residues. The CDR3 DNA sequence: TGTGCCAGCAGCTTAGGACTAGCGGAGCTACCCTACGAGCAGTACTTC. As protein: CASSLGLAELPYEQYF.

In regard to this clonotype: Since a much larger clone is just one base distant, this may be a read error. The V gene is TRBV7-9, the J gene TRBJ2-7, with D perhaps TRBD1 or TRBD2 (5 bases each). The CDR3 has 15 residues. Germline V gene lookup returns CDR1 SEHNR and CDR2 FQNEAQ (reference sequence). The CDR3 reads CASSLTAGSSYERYF. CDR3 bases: TGTGCCAGCAGCTTGACCGCAGGGAGTTCCTACGAGCGGTACTTC. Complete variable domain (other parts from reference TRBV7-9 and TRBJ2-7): DTGVSQNPRHKITKRGQNVTFRCDPISEHNRLYWYRQTLGQGPEFLTYFQNEAQLEKSRLLSDRFSAERPKGSFSTLEIQRTEQGDSAMYLCASSLTAGSSYERYFGPGTRLTVT.

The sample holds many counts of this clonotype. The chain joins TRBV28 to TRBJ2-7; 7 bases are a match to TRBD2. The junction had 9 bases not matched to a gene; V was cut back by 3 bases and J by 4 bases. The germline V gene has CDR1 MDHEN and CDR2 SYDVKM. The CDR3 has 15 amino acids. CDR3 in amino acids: CASSFEREVRYEQYF. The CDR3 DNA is TGTGCCAGCAGTTTTGAACGGGAGGTACGGTACGAGCAGTACTTC.

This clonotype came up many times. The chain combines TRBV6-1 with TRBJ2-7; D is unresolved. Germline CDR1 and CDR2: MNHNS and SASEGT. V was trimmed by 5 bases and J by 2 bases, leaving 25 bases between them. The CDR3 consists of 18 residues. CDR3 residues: CASSPTAILGKSPYEQYF. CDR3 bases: TGTGCCAGCAGTCCGACGGCGATATTGGGGAAATCCCCCTACGAGCAGTACTTC.

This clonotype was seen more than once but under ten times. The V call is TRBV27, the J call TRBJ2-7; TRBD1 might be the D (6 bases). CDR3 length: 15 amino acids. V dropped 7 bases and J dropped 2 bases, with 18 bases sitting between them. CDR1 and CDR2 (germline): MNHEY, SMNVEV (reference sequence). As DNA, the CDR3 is TGTGCCAGCAAGAATACAACAGGGCAAACCTACGAGCAGTACTTC. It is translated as CASKNTTGQTYEQYF.

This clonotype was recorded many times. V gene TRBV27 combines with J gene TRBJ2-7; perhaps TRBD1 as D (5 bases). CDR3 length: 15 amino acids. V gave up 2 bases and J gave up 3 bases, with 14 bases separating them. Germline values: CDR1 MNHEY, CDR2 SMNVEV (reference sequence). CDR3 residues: CASSLDSWNLYEQYF. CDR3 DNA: TGTGCCAGCAGTTTAGACAGCTGGAACCTCTACGAGCAGTACTTC.

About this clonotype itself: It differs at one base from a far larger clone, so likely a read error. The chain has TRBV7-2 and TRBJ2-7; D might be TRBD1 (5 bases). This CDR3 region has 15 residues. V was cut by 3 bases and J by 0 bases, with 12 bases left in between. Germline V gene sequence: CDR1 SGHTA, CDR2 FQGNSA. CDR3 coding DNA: TGTGCCAGCAGCTTCGGCGAGACAGCCTCCTACGAGCAGTACTTC. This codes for CASSFGETASYEQYF. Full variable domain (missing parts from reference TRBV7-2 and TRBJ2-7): GAGVSQSPSNKVTEKGKDVELRCDPISGHTALYWYRQSLGQGLEFLIYFQGNSAPDKSGLPSDRFSAERTGGSVSTLTIQRTQQEDSAVYLCASSFGETASYEQYFGPGTRLTVT.

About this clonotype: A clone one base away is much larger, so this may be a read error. CDR3 sequence reads: CAGSQGPGAVIGADTQYF. DNA of the CDR3: TGTGCCGGCAGCCAAGGGCCGGGAGCGGTCATCGGTGCAGATACGCAGTATTTT. This chain links TRBV3-1 with TRBJ2-3; D possibly corresponds to TRBD2 (6 bases). CDR3 length: 18 residues. In germline, CDR1 is LGHDT, CDR2 YNNKEL (reference sequence).

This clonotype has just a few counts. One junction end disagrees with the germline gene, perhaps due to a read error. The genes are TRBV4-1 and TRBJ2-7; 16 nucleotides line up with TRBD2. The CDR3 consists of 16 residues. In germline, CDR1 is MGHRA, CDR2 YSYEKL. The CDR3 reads CASSQGLAGGPYEQYF. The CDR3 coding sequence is TGTGCCAGCAGCCAGGGACTAGCGGGAGGGCCTTACGAGCAGTACTTC.

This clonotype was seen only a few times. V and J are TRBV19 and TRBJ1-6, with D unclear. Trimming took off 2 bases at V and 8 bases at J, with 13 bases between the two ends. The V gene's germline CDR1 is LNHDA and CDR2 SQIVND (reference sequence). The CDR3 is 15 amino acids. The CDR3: CASSITATSDSPLHF. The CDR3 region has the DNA TGTGCCAGTAGTATAACAGCGACCTCGGATTCACCCCTCCACTTT.

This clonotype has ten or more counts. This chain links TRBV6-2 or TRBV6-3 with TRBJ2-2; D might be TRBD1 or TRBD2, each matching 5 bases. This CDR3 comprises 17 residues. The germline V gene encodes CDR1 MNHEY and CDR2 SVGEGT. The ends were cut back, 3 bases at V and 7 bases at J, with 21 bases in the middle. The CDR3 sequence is CASSYELAGSTGGELFF. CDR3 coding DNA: TGTGCCAGCAGTTATGAGTTGGCAGGGAGTACTGGCGGGGAGCTGTTTTTT.

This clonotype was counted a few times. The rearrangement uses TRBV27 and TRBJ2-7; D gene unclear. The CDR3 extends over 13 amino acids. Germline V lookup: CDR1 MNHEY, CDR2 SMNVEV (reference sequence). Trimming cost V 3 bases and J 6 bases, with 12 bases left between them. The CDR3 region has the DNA TGTGCCAGCAGTTTCCGGCCCGGGCTCGAGCAGTACTTC. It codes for CASSFRPGLEQYF.

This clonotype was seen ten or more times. The DNA for the CDR3 is TGCGCCAGCAGGGGCCGGACTAGCGGGGACTACGAGCAGTACTTC. Translated: CASRGRTSGDYEQYF. The V and J genes are TRBV10-1 and TRBJ2-7; 12 nucleotides match TRBD2. CDR1 WNHNN and CDR2 SYGVQD come from the germline V gene (reference sequence). This CDR3 contains 15 residues. V shed 6 bases and J 3 bases; nucleotides not matched to a gene: 6.